These T cell receptor beta chains were read from a single sample in a study of cytomegalovirus exposure and HLA in healthy donors. Generated by immunoSEQ multiplex PCR, the TCRdb table keeps only in-frame clones and is missing some. The repertoire has about 82,000 clones, 85% to 95% of them found once; the top ten carry approximately 0.69%. Sequencing input: PBMCs. Receptors were obtained from a man aged 18 to 29 in good health and CMV-seronegative. Both conserved end residues are trimmed from each CDR3.

TRBV9	TRBJ1-2	ASSVQGSRGGYT
TRBV29-1	TRBJ2-5	SVGGGAGTQY
TRBV7-7	TRBJ2-1	ASSLALAGGPINNEQF
TRBV5-6	TRBJ2-1	ASRRDPGLALSSYNEQF
TRBV30	TRBJ1-1	AWMLGRGTGAF
TRBV5-4	TRBJ2-3	ASTLGGAGGGTQY
TRBV18	TRBJ2-2	ASSPRDFGELF
TRBV10-3	TRBJ1-2	AIRGTGVGYT
TRBV11-2	TRBJ2-7	ASSLPYRGYEQY
TRBV19	TRBJ1-4	ASMGQPYEKLF
TRBV2	TRBJ1-2	ASSLGQANYGYT
TRBV21-1	TRBJ2-4	ASSSWGRGAKNIQY
TRBV5-1	TRBJ2-1	ASRLLYEQF
TRBV27	TRBJ1-1	ASRQGYLLGTEAF
TRBV21-1	TRBJ1-1	ASPVIRDRQPITTEAF
TRBV21-1	TRBJ2-5	ASSKDRTQETQY
TRBV7-9	TRBJ1-1	ASSINPGGGTEAF
TRBV13	TRBJ1-4	ASSFRGTANEKLF
TRBV9	TRBJ2-1	ASSVGEGGSHNEQF
TRBV5-1	TRBJ1-2	ASSFHSEESYGYT
TRBV11-2	TRBJ1-2	ASSLAGAGRYGYT
TRBV5-1	TRBJ2-3	ASSLLGLAGVPDTQY
TRBV19	TRBJ2-2	ASSIDLETGELF
TRBV11-2	TRBJ1-4	ASSLTGTNEKLF
TRBV15	TRBJ1-4	ATSRGTVGEKLF
TRBV19	TRBJ2-1	ASSIGGRGRNEQF
TRBV28	TRBJ1-1	ASSPRTDYQAAEAF
TRBV6-1	TRBJ2-7	ASRGSGGTEQY
TRBV6-5	TRBJ1-2	ASSLLWRGGYT
TRBV5-1	TRBJ1-1	ASSLVTGPGTEAF
TRBV29-1	TRBJ1-2	SVDPYT
TRBV7-6	TRBJ2-3	ASSSLKGTSDSTDTQY
TRBV7-2	TRBJ2-7	ASSTGLLPYEQY
TRBV10-3	TRBJ2-2	AIQGDRGTGELF
TRBV30	TRBJ1-5	AWSHAGVAGNQPQH
TRBV10-3	TRBJ2-7	AISESGGGGYEQY
TRBV5-1	TRBJ1-5	ASSPGQAIPSNQPQH
TRBV4-1	TRBJ1-2	ASSQVGQGDGGYT
TRBV6-1	TRBJ2-1	ASSDTGVQSYNEQF
TRBV9	TRBJ2-5	ASSVGLAEETQY
TRBV5-4	TRBJ1-2	ASSTTGLVSGGYT
TRBV7-6	TRBJ2-3	ASSRGSDTQY
TRBV10-3	TRBJ1-2	AISELSRDGYT
TRBV11-2	TRBJ1-2	ASSLEEKVHGYT
TRBV11-2	TRBJ2-1	ASSRRTGAQYPRWNEQF